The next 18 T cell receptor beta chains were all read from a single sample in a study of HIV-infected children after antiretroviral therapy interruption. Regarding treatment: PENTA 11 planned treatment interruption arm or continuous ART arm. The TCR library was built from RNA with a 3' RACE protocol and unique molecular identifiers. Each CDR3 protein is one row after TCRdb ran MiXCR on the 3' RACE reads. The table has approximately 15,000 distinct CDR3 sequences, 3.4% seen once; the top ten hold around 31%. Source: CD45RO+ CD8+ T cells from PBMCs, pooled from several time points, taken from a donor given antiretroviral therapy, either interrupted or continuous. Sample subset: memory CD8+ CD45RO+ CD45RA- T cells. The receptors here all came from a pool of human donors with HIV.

CDR3: CASSWGVGQNTEAFF. In DNA form, the CDR3 reads TGTGCCAGCAGCTGGGGGGTTGGTCAGAACACTGAAGCTTTCTTT. V usage is TRBV7-9 and J usage is TRBJ1-1; a possible D gene is TRBD1 (5 bases). The CDR3 contains 15 residues. Trimming removed 4 bases from V and 1 base from J, with 13 bases in between. The germline V gene encodes CDR1 SEHNR and CDR2 FQNEAQ (reference sequence).

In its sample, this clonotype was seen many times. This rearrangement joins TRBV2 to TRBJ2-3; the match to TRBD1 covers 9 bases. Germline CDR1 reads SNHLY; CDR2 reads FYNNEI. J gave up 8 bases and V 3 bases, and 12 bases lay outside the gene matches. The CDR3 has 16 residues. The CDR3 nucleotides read TGTGCCAGCAGTGACTGGGACAGGGACCCCGTTGGTACGCAGTATTTT. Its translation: CASSDWDRDPVGTQYF.

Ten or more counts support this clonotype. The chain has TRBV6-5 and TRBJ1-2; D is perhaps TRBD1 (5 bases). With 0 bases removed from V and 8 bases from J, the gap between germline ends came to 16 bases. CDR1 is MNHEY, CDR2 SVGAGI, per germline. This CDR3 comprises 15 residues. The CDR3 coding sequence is TGTGCCAGCAGTTACTCCCCGGGGGGGGATAGGGGCTACACCTTC. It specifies CASSYSPGGDRGYTF.

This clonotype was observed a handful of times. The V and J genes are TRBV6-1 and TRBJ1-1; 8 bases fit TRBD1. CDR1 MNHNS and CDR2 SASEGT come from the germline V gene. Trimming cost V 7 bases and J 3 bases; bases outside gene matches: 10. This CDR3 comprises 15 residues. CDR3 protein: CASTGQVSEDTEAFF. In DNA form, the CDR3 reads TGTGCCAGCACGGGACAGGTTTCGGAGGACACTGAAGCTTTCTTT.

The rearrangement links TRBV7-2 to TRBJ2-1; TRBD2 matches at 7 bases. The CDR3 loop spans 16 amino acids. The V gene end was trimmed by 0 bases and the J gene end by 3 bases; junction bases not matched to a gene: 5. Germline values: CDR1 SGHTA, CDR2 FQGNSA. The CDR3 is CASSLAGGDLYNEQFF. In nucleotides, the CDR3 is TGTGCCAGCAGCTTAGCGGGGGGGGATCTCTACAATGAGCAGTTCTTC.

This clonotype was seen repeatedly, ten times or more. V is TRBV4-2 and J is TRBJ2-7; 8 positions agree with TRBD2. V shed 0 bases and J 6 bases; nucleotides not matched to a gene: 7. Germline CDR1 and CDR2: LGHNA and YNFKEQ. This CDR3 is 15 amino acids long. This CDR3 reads CASSQDYGGAGEQYF. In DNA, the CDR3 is TGTGCCAGCAGCCAAGATTACGGGGGGGCAGGCGAGCAGTACTTC.

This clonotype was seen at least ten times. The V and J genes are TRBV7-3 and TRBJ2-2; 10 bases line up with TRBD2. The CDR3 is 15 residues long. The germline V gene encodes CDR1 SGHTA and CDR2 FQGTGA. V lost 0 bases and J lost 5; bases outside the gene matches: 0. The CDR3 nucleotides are TGTGCCAGCAGCTTAACAGCGGGAGGGACCGGGGAGCTGTTTTTT. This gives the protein CASSLTAGGTGELFF.

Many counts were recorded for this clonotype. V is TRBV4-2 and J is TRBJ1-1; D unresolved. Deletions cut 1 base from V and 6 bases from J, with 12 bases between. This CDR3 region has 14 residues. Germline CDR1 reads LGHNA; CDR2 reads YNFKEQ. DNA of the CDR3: TGTGCCAGCAGCCAAGTTTTGGAAGGGCCTGAAGCTTTCTTT. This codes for CASSQVLEGPEAFF.

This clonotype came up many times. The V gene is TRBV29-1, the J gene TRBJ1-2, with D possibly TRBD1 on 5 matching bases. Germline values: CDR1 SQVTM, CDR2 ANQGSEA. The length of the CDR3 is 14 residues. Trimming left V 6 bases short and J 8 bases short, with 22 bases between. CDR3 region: CSVPERGQGVGYTF. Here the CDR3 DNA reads TGCAGCGTCCCAGAGAGGGGTCAGGGTGTAGGCTACACCTTC.

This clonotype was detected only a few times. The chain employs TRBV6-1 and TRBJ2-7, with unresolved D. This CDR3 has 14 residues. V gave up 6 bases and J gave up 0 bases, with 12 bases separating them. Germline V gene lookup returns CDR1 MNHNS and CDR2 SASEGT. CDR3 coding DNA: TGTGCCAGCAGGCTTGGACCGACCTCCTACGAGCAGTACTTC. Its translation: CASRLGPTSYEQYF.

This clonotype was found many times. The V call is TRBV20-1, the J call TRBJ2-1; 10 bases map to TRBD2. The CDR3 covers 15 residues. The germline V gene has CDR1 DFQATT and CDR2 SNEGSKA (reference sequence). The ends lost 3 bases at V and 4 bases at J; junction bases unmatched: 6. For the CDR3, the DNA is TGCAGTGCTAGTCCCCAAGCGGGAGGGTACAATGAGCAGTTCTTC. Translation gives CSASPQAGGYNEQFF.

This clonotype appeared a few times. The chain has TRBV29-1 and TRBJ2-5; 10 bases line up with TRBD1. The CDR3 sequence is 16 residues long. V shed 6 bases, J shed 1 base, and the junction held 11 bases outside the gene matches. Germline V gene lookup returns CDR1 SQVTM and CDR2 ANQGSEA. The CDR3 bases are TGCAGCGTCGAAACGACAGGGGGCATAAGCCAAGAGACCCAGTACTTC. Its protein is CSVETTGGISQETQYF.

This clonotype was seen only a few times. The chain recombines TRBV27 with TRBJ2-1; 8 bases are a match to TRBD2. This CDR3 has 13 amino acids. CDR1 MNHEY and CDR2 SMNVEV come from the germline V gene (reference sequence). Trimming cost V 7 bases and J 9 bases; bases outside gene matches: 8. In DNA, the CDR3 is TGTGCCAGCAAAATAGCGGGGAGAGGTGAGCAGTTCTTC. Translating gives CASKIAGRGEQFF.

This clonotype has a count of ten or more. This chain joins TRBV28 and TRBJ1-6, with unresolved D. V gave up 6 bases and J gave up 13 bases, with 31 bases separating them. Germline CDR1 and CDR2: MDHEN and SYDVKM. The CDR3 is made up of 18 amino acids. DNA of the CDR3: TGTGCCAGCAGGGAGGGAGAAGGCTTCCCCCAATTTTGGACCCCCCTCCACTTT. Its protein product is CASREGEGFPQFWTPLHF.

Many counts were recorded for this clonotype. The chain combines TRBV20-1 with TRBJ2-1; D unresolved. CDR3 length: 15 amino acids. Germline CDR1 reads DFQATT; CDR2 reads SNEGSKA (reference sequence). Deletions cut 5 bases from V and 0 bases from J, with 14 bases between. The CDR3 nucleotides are TGCAGTGCTCTTCCAGGAACGAGCTCCTACAATGAGCAGTTCTTC. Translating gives CSALPGTSSYNEQFF.

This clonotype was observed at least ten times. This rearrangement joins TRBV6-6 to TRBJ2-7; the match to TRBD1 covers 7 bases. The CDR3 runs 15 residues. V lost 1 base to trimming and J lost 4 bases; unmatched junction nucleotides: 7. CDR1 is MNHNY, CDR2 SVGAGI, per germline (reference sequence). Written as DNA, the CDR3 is TGTGCCAGCAGTTACTTCCAGGGGGTGGATTACGAGCAGTACTTC. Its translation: CASSYFQGVDYEQYF.

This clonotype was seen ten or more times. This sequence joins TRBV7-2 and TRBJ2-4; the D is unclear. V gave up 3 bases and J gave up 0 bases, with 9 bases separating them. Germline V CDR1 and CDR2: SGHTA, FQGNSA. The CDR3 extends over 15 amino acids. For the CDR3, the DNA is TGTGCCAGCAGCTTTAAGAAGATAGCCAAAAACATTCAGTACTTC. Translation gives CASSFKKIAKNIQYF. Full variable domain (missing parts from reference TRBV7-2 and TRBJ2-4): GAGVSQSPSNKVTEKGKDVELRCDPISGHTALYWYRQSLGQGLEFLIYFQGNSAPDKSGLPSDRFSAERTGGSVSTLTIQRTQQEDSAVYLCASSFKKIAKNIQYFGAGTRLSVL.

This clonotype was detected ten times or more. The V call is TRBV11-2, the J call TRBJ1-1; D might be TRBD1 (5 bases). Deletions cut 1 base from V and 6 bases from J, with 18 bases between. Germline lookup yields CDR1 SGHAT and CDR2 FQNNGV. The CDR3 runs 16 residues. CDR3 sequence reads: CASSLVQGSRRAEAFF. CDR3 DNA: TGTGCCAGCAGCTTAGTCCAGGGAAGTCGGAGGGCTGAAGCTTTCTTT.